A single T cell receptor beta chain is shown here with its context. Its specific antigen is unknown. No quality values exist for individual bases; no much larger clone is one base distant. These data are taken from a study of technical replicates of blood from a handful of donors (dated by TCRdb to about 2017). From the cysteine through the phenylalanine, the CDR3 covers 16 amino acids. Only the CDR3 portion is preserved as DNA: 48 bases, with reading frame beginning at the first base. The germline V gene specifies MNHEY as CDR1 and SVGAGI as CDR2. V is cut by 0 bases and J by 0 bases, and the space between the germline ends is 8 bases. Library preparation was by the immunoSEQ multiplex PCR assay. TCRdb stores this immuneACCESS table with in-frame sequences only. Part of the clones is absent; in the studies checked, under half of the shortfall reflects unresolved V genes, and no reason is known for the rest. Here the sample has about 97,000 clones; about 96% occur a single time. The ten top clones hold roughly 0.33% of the sample.

Sequencing was performed on T cells isolated from PBMCs. This TCR was sampled from a human donor in good health. Here the chain combines TRBV6-5 and TRBJ1-4, with the identity of the D gene unclear. At the DNA level, the sequence is TGTGCCAGCAGTTACTCTGGGAGCGCAACTAATGAAAAACTGTTTTTT. It translates to CASSYSGSATNEKLFF.